A selection of T cell receptor beta chains follows, all from one sample in a study of untreated major depressive disorder. Profiled with immunoSEQ multiplex PCR; TCRdb holds only in-frame clones, not every one. The table has 20,000 to 25,000 clones, 87% seen once. The specimen sequenced was CD4+ T cells from PBMCs. The receptors shown here come from a woman aged 25 to 39 in good health. CDR3s include the opening cysteine and the closing phenylalanine or tryptophan. A D gene is named only where the DNA matches it firmly. The size field is filled for only some rows; it gives once, few, many or a size class.

clone size,D gene,V gene,J gene,CDR3 protein,CDR3 DNA
.,TRBD1,TRBV27,TRBJ1-1,CASSRDRTPVNTEAFF,TGTGCCAGCAGTCGGGACAGGACCCCCGTGAACACTGAAGCTTTCTTT
.,.,TRBV7-2,TRBJ2-3,CASSLELYTDTQYF,TGTGCCAGCAGCTTAGAACTTTACACAGATACGCAGTATTTT
few,.,TRBV30,TRBJ1-2,CAWSRRGLLGISYGYTF,TGTGCCTGGAGTCGGAGGGGACTCTTAGGAATCTCCTATGGCTACACCTTC
.,.,TRBV27,TRBJ1-1,CASRPNVGDTEAFF,TGTGCCAGCAGACCTAATGTCGGAGACACTGAAGCTTTCTTT
.,.,TRBV6-1,TRBJ1-6,CASSEAWATNSPLHF,TGTGCCAGCAGTGAAGCCTGGGCTACCAATTCACCCCTCCACTTT
.,.,TRBV4-1,TRBJ2-7,CASSQDEGGSYEQYF,TGCGCCAGCAGCCAAGATGAAGGAGGCTCGTACGAGCAGTACTTC
.,.,TRBV30,TRBJ2-3,CAWSVRQLRDTQYF,TGTGCCTGGAGTGTACGACAGCTCAGAGATACGCAGTATTTT
.,TRBD1,TRBV6-5,TRBJ2-3,CASSYSTGAITDTQYF,TGTGCCAGCAGTTACTCTACAGGGGCGATCACAGATACGCAGTATTTT
.,.,TRBV28,TRBJ1-6,CASSILADNSPLHF,TGTGCCAGCAGTATCCTGGCGGATAATTCACCCCTCCACTTT
.,.,TRBV11-2,TRBJ2-3,CASSFTWGGTDTQYF,TGTGCCAGCAGCTTTACATGGGGCGGCACAGATACGCAGTATTTT
.,.,TRBV2,TRBJ1-1,CASSIALNTEAFF,TGTGCCAGCTCTATAGCTCTGAACACTGAAGCTTTCTTT
.,TRBD2,TRBV5-1,TRBJ2-1,CASSYSGGAQNEQFF,TGCGCCAGCAGCTACAGCGGGGGGGCCCAGAATGAGCAGTTCTTC
once,.,TRBV7-8,TRBJ2-7,CASSLDTPSYEQYF,TGTGCCAGCAGCTTAGACACTCCCTCCTACGAGCAGTACTTC
.,TRBD1,TRBV7-2,TRBJ2-5,CASSSRKGQMKETQYF,TGTGCCAGCAGCTCCCGGAAGGGACAGATGAAAGAGACCCAGTACTTC
.,TRBD1,TRBV18,TRBJ1-4,CASSPATGGANEKLFF,TGTGCCAGCTCACCGGCGACAGGGGGAGCTAATGAAAAACTGTTTTTT
.,.,TRBV28,TRBJ1-2,CASSAIRTAYF,TGTGCCAGCAGTGCAATTAGGACGGCCTACTTC
.,.,TRBV15,TRBJ1-1,CATSRGGRLEKGTEAFF,TGTGCCACCAGCAGAGGAGGCAGATTAGAAAAGGGGACTGAAGCTTTCTTT
.,TRBD1,TRBV6-5,TRBJ1-2,CASTRTGGDYGYTF,TGTGCCAGCACCAGGACAGGGGGCGACTATGGCTACACCTTC
.,.,TRBV5-4,TRBJ2-7,CASSTQGYEQYF,TGTGCCAGCAGCACCCAGGGCTACGAGCAGTACTTC
few,.,TRBV6-5,TRBJ1-5,CASSSLDSRNQPQHF,TGTGCCAGCAGTTCCCTGGACAGCCGCAATCAGCCCCAGCATTTT
.,.,TRBV6-5,TRBJ1-5,CASRVQINQPQHF,TGTGCCAGCCGGGTACAGATCAATCAGCCCCAGCATTTT
.,.,TRBV25-1,TRBJ1-2,CASTSRRAELLTYGYTF,TGTGCCAGCACCTCCCGTAGAGCAGAGCTACTAACCTATGGCTACACCTTC
.,.,TRBV28,TRBJ1-6,CASCVGGSVLNSPLHF,TGTGCCAGCTGCGTAGGGGGGTCCGTCCTAAATTCACCCCTCCACTTT
.,TRBD1,TRBV28,TRBJ2-7,CASRGQTYEQYF,TGTGCCAGTCGGGGACAGACCTACGAGCAGTACTTC
.,TRBD1,TRBV5-6,TRBJ1-6,CASSLQGWPGGSPLHF,TGTGCCAGCAGCTTGCAGGGTTGGCCAGGGGGATCACCCCTCCACTTT